This is a list of T cell receptor beta chains from one sample in a study of T cells in Graves' hyperthyroidism and ophthalmopathy. Each CDR3 protein gets one entry after TCRdb re-called the multiplex PCR reads with MiXCR. The sample holds about 480,000 distinct CDR3 sequences, around 14% seen once. The sequenced sample consisted of blood. The receptors come from a young woman with Graves' hyperthyroidism. Both conserved end residues are trimmed from each CDR3. The order of the fields is V gene, clone size, J gene, CDR3 length, CDR3 protein. Rows give clone size only sometimes, using once, few, many, or a class for an expanded clone.

V: TRBV20-1; size: many; J: TRBJ2-5; length: 11; CDR3: SAGQGTQETQY
V: TRBV20-1; size: many; J: TRBJ1-1; length: 13; CDR3: SARDLGQGLTEAF
V: TRBV2; size: many; J: TRBJ2-7; length: 9; CDR3: ASIRSYEQY
V: TRBV24-1; size: many; J: TRBJ2-1; length: 13; CDR3: ATSDLGGHNNEQF
V: TRBV12-3/TRBV12-4; size: many; J: TRBJ2-5; length: 11; CDR3: ASRWGPQETQY
V: TRBV14; size: .; J: TRBJ1-4; length: 11; CDR3: ASSDRVSEKLF
V: TRBV12-3/TRBV12-4; size: many; J: TRBJ2-2; length: 14; CDR3: ASSLKAGINTGELF
V: TRBV6-1; size: many; J: TRBJ2-1; length: 11; CDR3: ASGGLEFNEQF
V: TRBV5-6; size: few; J: TRBJ2-7; length: 12; CDR3: ASSFTGGSHEQY
V: TRBV20-1; size: many; J: TRBJ2-1; length: 16; CDR3: SADPGLAGKSSYNEQF
V: TRBV25-1; size: .; J: TRBJ1-1; length: 13; CDR3: ASTKRHRDNTEAF
V: TRBV11-3; size: many; J: TRBJ2-1; length: 14; CDR3: ASRLQPGLAGGKQF
V: TRBV7-6; size: many; J: TRBJ2-2; length: 13; CDR3: ASSLGTRGTGELF
V: TRBV5-1; size: many; J: TRBJ1-1; length: 13; CDR3: ASSSFEGPNTEAF